Presented here are 21 T cell receptor beta chains from one specimen sequenced in a study of shared clonotypes between healthy human individuals. Some clones are missing from TCRdb's copy, which holds only in-frame ones; the method was immunoSEQ multiplex PCR. The table has fewer than 400,000 clones, approximately 74% seen once. Sequencing was done on a sample of memory CD4+ T cells sorted from blood. Subset meaning: CD45RA-negative fraction. The receptors were sampled from a man aged 25-45 years in good health.

This clone occurred once. The chain recombines TRBV18 with TRBJ2-7; the match to TRBD2 covers 8 bases. CDR1 KGHSH and CDR2 LQKENI come from the germline V gene. With 3 bases clipped from V and 5 bases from J, the junction kept 6 bases outside the gene matches. The CDR3 runs to 14 residues. CDR3 in DNA: TGTGCCAGCTCACCTGGAATCGGGGGGGACGAGCAGTACTTC. Protein product: CASSPGIGGDEQYF.

This chain uses TRBV29-1 with TRBJ1-1, with D possibly matching TRBD1 (5 bases). Per germline, CDR1 SQVTM and CDR2 ANQGSEA. Trimming took off 4 bases at V and 7 bases at J, with 10 bases between the two ends. The CDR3 runs to 11 residues. The CDR3 spells CSVADRNEAFF. The CDR3 coding sequence is TGCAGCGTTGCTGACAGAAATGAAGCTTTCTTT.

The V and J genes are TRBV7-2 and TRBJ1-5, with 7 nucleotides matching TRBD1. The length of the CDR3 is 14 residues. CDR1 is SGHTA, CDR2 FQGNSA, per germline. The V segment lost 7 bases and the J segment 3 bases; nucleotides outside the gene matches: 6. The CDR3 coding sequence is TGTGCCAGCACATTAGACAGGGACAATCAGCCCCAGCATTTT. Its protein product is CASTLDRDNQPQHF.

The chain combines TRBV7-3 with TRBJ2-1; D may be TRBD2 (6 bases). The germline CDR1 and CDR2 sequences are SGHTA and FQGTGA. Deletions cut 5 bases from V and 7 bases from J, with 21 bases between. The CDR3 covers 16 residues. CDR3 in amino acids: CASSPQSSVLGNEQFF. CDR3 sequence (DNA): TGTGCCAGCAGCCCCCAGTCTAGCGTCTTGGGGAATGAGCAGTTCTTC.

The rearrangement uses TRBV7-9 and TRBJ1-2; D is uncertain. Between the trimmed V and J ends, which lost 5 bases and 0 bases, there was a span of 13 bases. In germline, CDR1 is SEHNR, CDR2 FQNEAQ (reference sequence). This CDR3 is built from 15 residues. The CDR3 region has the DNA TGTGCCAGCAGCCGAATGACGACGGCTAACTATGGCTACACCTTC. It codes for CASSRMTTANYGYTF.

This clone was detected only a few times. J is TRBJ2-5 and V is TRBV11-2; tentatively, D is TRBD2 (5 bases). Germline CDR1 is SGHAT and CDR2 is FQNNGV. This CDR3 spans 14 amino acids. Trimming cost V 4 bases and J 9 bases, with 18 bases left between them. The CDR3 sequence is CASSYVGRAGAQYF. The DNA of the CDR3 is TGTGCCAGCAGCTACGTAGGACGGGCCGGGGCCCAGTACTTC.

The rearrangement joins TRBV5-1 to TRBJ2-3; TRBD2 agrees at 9 bases. Germline V CDR1 and CDR2: SGHRS, YFSETQ. CDR3 size: 16 residues. J was trimmed by 6 bases and V by 0 bases; bases with no gene match: 8. CDR3 residues: CASSLALAGYRDTQYF. The CDR3, as DNA: TGCGCCAGCAGCTTGGCCCTAGCGGGGTACCGGGATACGCAGTATTTT.

The genes are TRBV7-2 and TRBJ2-3, with 12 positions matching TRBD2. This CDR3 is built from 15 residues. CDR1 is SGHTA and CDR2 is FQGNSA in the germline V gene. Trimming at V came to 6 bases and at J to 5 bases, leaving 6 bases not matched to a gene. CDR3 protein: CASRPPGLAGDTQYF. The CDR3 region has the DNA TGTGCCAGCAGGCCCCCGGGACTAGCGGGAGATACGCAGTATTTT.

This clone has only one observation. This may stem from a read error, because a much larger clone lies one nucleotide away. CDR3 DNA: TGTGCCAGTAGTAAGGGACAGAACTACAATGAGCAGTTCTTC. It encodes CASSKGQNYNEQFF. The rearrangement joins TRBV19 to TRBJ2-1; 7 positions agree with TRBD1. The CDR3 has 14 residues. Germline V lookup: CDR1 LNHDA, CDR2 SQIVND (reference sequence). V lost 4 bases and J lost 3; bases outside the gene matches: 3.

This clone is classed as medium-sized. The gene calls are TRBV19 and TRBJ2-5, with D uncertain. Between the trimmed V and J ends, which lost 4 bases and 6 bases, there was a span of 12 bases. The CDR3 spans 13 residues. From germline, CDR1 is LNHDA and CDR2 SQIVND (reference sequence). CDR3 sequence reads: CASSSGPQQTQYF. The CDR3 nucleotides are TGTGCCAGTAGTAGTGGCCCCCAGCAGACCCAGTACTTC.

The genes are TRBV9 and TRBJ1-1; D gene ambiguous. This CDR3 has 13 residues. In germline, CDR1 is SGDLS, CDR2 YYNGEE. V gave up 5 bases and J gave up 4 bases, with 12 bases separating them. The CDR3 sequence is CASRRDGFTEAFF. In nucleotides, the CDR3 is TGTGCCAGCAGAAGAGACGGGTTCACTGAAGCTTTCTTT. Full variable domain (rest looked up from reference TRBV9 and TRBJ1-1): DSGVTQTPKHLITATGQRVTLRCSPRSGDLSVYWYQQSLDQGLQFLIQYYNGEERAKGNILERFSAQQFPDLHSELNLSSLELGDSALYFCASRRDGFTEAFFGQGTRLTVV.

The V call is TRBV5-6, the J call TRBJ2-3; D may be TRBD1 or TRBD2 (5 bases each). Deletions cut 4 bases from V and 2 bases from J, with 14 bases between. The germline CDR1 and CDR2 sequences are SGHDT and YYEEEE. The CDR3 runs to 15 residues. In nucleotides, the CDR3 is TGTGCCAGCAGCCGAGGGGTAGCGCACACAGATACGCAGTATTTT. It is translated as CASSRGVAHTDTQYF.

This clone was observed at least ten times. The chain combines TRBV4-1 with TRBJ2-3, with D possibly being TRBD2 (7 bases). The CDR3 is made up of 17 amino acids. Germline-derived CDR1 and CDR2 are MGHRA and YSYEKL. Trimming took off 0 bases at V and 5 bases at J, with 18 bases between the two ends. CDR3 nucleotides: TGCGCCAGCAGCCAAGATGGGGGCGGGAGTCTAGTAGATACGCAGTATTTT. This codes for CASSQDGGGSLVDTQYF.

This chain uses TRBV5-1 with TRBJ2-2; no firm D call. V dropped 4 bases and J dropped 5 bases, with 12 bases sitting between them. The CDR3 spans 14 residues. The germline CDR1 and CDR2 sequences are SGHRS and YFSETQ. CDR3 sequence: CASSVLWQTGELFF. The CDR3 coding sequence is TGCGCCAGCAGCGTCCTATGGCAGACCGGGGAGCTGTTTTTT.

The V and J genes are TRBV28 and TRBJ2-7, with 10 bases aligning to TRBD1. Germline-derived CDR1 and CDR2 are MDHEN and SYDVKM. The length of the CDR3 is 14 residues. Trimming cost V 6 bases and J 5 bases; bases outside gene matches: 7. CDR3 protein: CASSRQGAKNEQYF. As DNA, the CDR3 is TGTGCCAGCAGCCGACAGGGGGCGAAGAACGAGCAGTACTTC.

The rearrangement links TRBV18 to TRBJ2-2; D possibly corresponds to TRBD1 (5 bases). This CDR3 spans 16 amino acids. In germline, CDR1 is KGHSH, CDR2 LQKENI. Trimming left V 5 bases short and J 1 base short, with 14 bases between. CDR3 in amino acids: CASSSIGTGNTGELFF. The CDR3 coding sequence is TGTGCCAGCTCATCTATCGGAACAGGGAACACCGGGGAGCTGTTTTTT.

The chain uses TRBV6-6 and TRBJ2-7; D unresolved. Trimming took 6 bases from V and 8 from J, leaving 17 bases between them. From germline, CDR1 is MNHNY and CDR2 SVGAGI (reference sequence). The CDR3 runs to 13 residues. Here the CDR3 DNA reads TGTGCCAGCAGACCACCTACCGACTCTCAGCAGTACTTC. It codes for CASRPPTDSQQYF.

This chain links TRBV18 with TRBJ2-7; D is perhaps TRBD1 (6 bases). CDR3 length: 12 residues. Trimming took off 3 bases at V and 5 bases at J, with 8 bases between the two ends. The germline CDR1 and CDR2 sequences are KGHSH and LQKENI. Here the CDR3 reads CASSPGHNEQYF. In nucleotides, the CDR3 is TGTGCCAGCTCACCGGGACATAACGAGCAGTACTTC.

V is TRBV11-2 and J is TRBJ2-7, with 7 bases fitting TRBD1. The CDR3 has 16 residues. Germline trimming cut 3 bases from V and 3 bases from J; bases unmatched to any gene: 11. Germline-derived CDR1 and CDR2 are SGHAT and FQNNGV. CDR3 residues: CASSFSVRQGIYEQYF. The DNA for the CDR3 is TGTGCCAGCAGCTTTAGCGTACGACAGGGAATCTACGAGCAGTACTTC. Using reference TRBV11-2 and TRBJ2-7 for the parts outside the CDR3, the full variable domain is EAGVAQSPRYKIIEKRQSVAFWCNPISGHATLYWYQQILGQGPKLLIQFQNNGVVDDSQLPKDRFSAERLKGVDSTLKIQPAKLEDSAVYLCASSFSVRQGIYEQYFGPGTRLTVT.

The chain employs TRBV7-6 and TRBJ2-3, with 10 bases fitting TRBD2. Trimming took 5 bases from V and 3 from J; bases not matched to a gene: 14. The CDR3 contains 18 residues. Germline V gives CDR1 SGHVS, CDR2 FNYEAQ. The CDR3 DNA reads TGTGCCAGCAGCCCTGAATTGACGCTAGCGGGAGTAACAGATACGCAGTATTTT. It specifies CASSPELTLAGVTDTQYF.

This chain joins TRBV5-4 and TRBJ1-1; D is uncertain. The CDR3 extends over 14 amino acids. V was trimmed by 2 bases and J by 10 bases, leaving 18 bases between them. Germline V gene sequence: CDR1 SGHNT, CDR2 YYREEE (reference sequence). In nucleotides, the CDR3 is TGTGCCAGCAGCTTTCCGGGAGACTCTGAAGGAGCTTTCTTT. This translates into CASSFPGDSEGAFF.